The next 25 T cell receptor beta chains were all read from a single sample in a study of PD-L1 blockade in urothelial cancer. Some clones are missing from TCRdb's copy, which holds only in-frame ones; the method was immunoSEQ multiplex PCR. The sample lists fewer than 30,000 clones, 84% seen once, with 8% to 10% in the top ten. The sample here was PBMCs, taken around atezolizumab (anti-PD-L1) treatment. These receptors all come from a man in his 70s with urothelial cancer.

The genes are TRBV28 and TRBJ2-7; D perhaps matches TRBD2 (7 bases). The CDR3 consists of 15 residues. The germline gives CDR1 MDHEN, CDR2 SYDVKM. V gave up 5 bases and J gave up 4 bases, with 18 bases separating them. Here the CDR3 reads CASSPPSGGQYEQYF. In DNA, the CDR3 is TGTGCCAGCAGTCCCCCCTCGGGGGGACAATACGAGCAGTACTTC.

The chain combines TRBV11-1 with TRBJ2-7; TRBD1 is a possible D gene (5 bases). This CDR3 spans 14 amino acids. CDR1 is SGHAT and CDR2 is FQDESV in the germline V gene (reference sequence). The V gene lost 3 bases and the J gene lost 0 bases, with 9 bases spanning the gap. This CDR3 reads CASSFSTASYEQYF. CDR3 nucleotide sequence: TGTGCCAGCAGCTTTTCGACAGCCTCCTACGAGCAGTACTTC.

The chain recombines TRBV14 with TRBJ2-3, with 10 bases fitting TRBD2. Losses at the gene ends were 4 bases for V and 2 bases for J; bases not matched to a gene: 6. Germline CDR1 is SGHDN and CDR2 is FVKESK. CDR3 length equals 16 residues. The CDR3 region is CASSPTLAGYTDTQYF. The CDR3 DNA reads as TGTGCCAGCAGCCCCACACTAGCGGGATACACAGATACGCAGTATTTT.

The chain couples TRBV19 to TRBJ2-1; D unclear. Trimming pared 1 base from V and 3 bases from J, leaving 10 bases between. Germline V lookup: CDR1 LNHDA, CDR2 SQIVND (reference sequence). The CDR3 length is 15 residues. The CDR3 protein is CASSIGNYIYNEQFF. CDR3 coding DNA: TGTGCCAGTAGTATAGGCAACTATATCTACAATGAGCAGTTCTTC.

The V call is TRBV29-1, the J call TRBJ1-2, with TRBD1 matching over 11 bases. From germline, CDR1 is SQVTM and CDR2 ANQGSEA. The CDR3 has 13 residues. V was pared by 6 bases and J by 2 bases, with 2 bases of the junction left unmatched. DNA for the CDR3: TGCAGCGTACGGACAGGGGGCAACTATGGCTACACCTTC. The encoded protein is CSVRTGGNYGYTF. Using reference TRBV29-1 and TRBJ1-2 for the parts outside the CDR3, the full variable domain is SAVISQKPSRDICQRGTSLTIQCQVDSQVTMMFWYRQQPGQSLTLIATANQGSEATYESGFVIDKFPISRPNLTFSTLTVSNMSPEDSSIYLCSVRTGGNYGYTFGSGTRLTVV.

A word on this clone: Its ends do not fully match the called genes, so a read error is possible. The chain is built from TRBV29-1 and TRBJ2-7; D is uncertain. Germline-derived CDR1 and CDR2 are SQVTM and ANQGSEA. The CDR3 runs 12 residues. The CDR3 loop is CSVKDVTEEQYF. The CDR3 DNA is TGCAGCGTTAAAGACGTGACGGAGGAGCAGTACTTC.

The rearrangement uses TRBV29-1 and TRBJ1-2, with 7 bases fitting TRBD1. Germline loops: CDR1 SQVTM, CDR2 ANQGSEA. J lost 1 base, V lost 4 bases, and 3 bases had no gene match. The CDR3 loop spans 13 amino acids. As DNA, the CDR3 is TGCAGCGTTGGACAGGGCGATAACTATGGCTACACCTTC. Translated: CSVGQGDNYGYTF.

This chain links TRBV5-1 with TRBJ2-7, with 12 bases matching TRBD2. CDR1 is SGHRS, CDR2 YFSETQ, per germline. V shed 0 bases, J shed 3 bases, and the junction held 4 bases outside the gene matches. This CDR3 contains 16 residues. CDR3 nucleotide sequence: TGCGCCAGCAGCTTGGTACTAGCGGGAGGTCGCTACGAGCAGTACTTC. Its protein is CASSLVLAGGRYEQYF.

The chain employs TRBV6-5 and TRBJ2-3, with D possibly TRBD2 on 6 matching bases. Trimming removed 6 bases from V and 1 base from J, with 11 bases in between. The V gene's germline CDR1 is MNHEY and CDR2 SVGAGI. The CDR3 consists of 14 residues. The CDR3 spells CASSSRGGTDTQYF. The DNA for the CDR3 is TGTGCCAGCAGCTCGCGGGGCGGCACAGATACGCAGTATTTT.

The CDR3 loop reads CASSLDEGAGTEAFF. As DNA, the CDR3 is TGCGCCAGCAGCTTGGATGAGGGGGCCGGCACTGAAGCTTTCTTT. The J gene is TRBJ1-1, the V gene TRBV5-1; 7 bases fit TRBD1. Germline trimming cut 0 bases from V and 4 bases from J; bases unmatched to any gene: 6. This CDR3 spans 15 amino acids. CDR1 and CDR2 from the germline V gene are SGHRS and YFSETQ.

J is TRBJ1-5 and V is TRBV30; no clear D. Deletions cut 1 base from V and 2 bases from J, with 9 bases between. Germline loops: CDR1 GTSNPN, CDR2 SVGIG (reference sequence). The CDR3 is 14 residues long. The CDR3 coding sequence is TGTGCCTGGAGTGGCGGGCATCGCAATCAGCCCCAGCATTTT. It translates to CAWSGGHRNQPQHF.

The chain couples TRBV13 to TRBJ2-7; D remains ambiguous. The CDR3 length is 11 residues. The V end was cut by 6 bases, the J end by 7 bases, with 10 bases between. Germline V gene lookup returns CDR1 PRHDT and CDR2 FYEKMQ (reference sequence). The CDR3 sequence: CASSRAREQYF. CDR3 bases: TGTGCCAGCAGTCGAGCTAGAGAGCAGTACTTC.

The V gene is TRBV25-1, the J gene TRBJ2-1; 9 bases map to TRBD2. Germline V gene sequence: CDR1 MGHDK, CDR2 SYGVNS. There are 16 residues in the CDR3. V lost 5 bases and J lost 9; bases outside the gene matches: 14. CDR3 nucleotides: TGTGCCAGCAGTTTTCTAAATAGCGGGAGTTTCCCTGAGCAGTTCTTC. Protein: CASSFLNSGSFPEQFF.

In this sample, this clone turned up once. This chain uses TRBV7-6 with TRBJ2-5; tentatively, D is TRBD2 (5 bases). Trimming stripped 2 bases from V and 2 bases from J, with 15 bases between. This CDR3 spans 16 amino acids. Germline-derived CDR1 and CDR2 are SGHVS and FNYEAQ. The CDR3 sequence is CASSLWGLSGQETQYF. The CDR3 bases are TGTGCCAGCAGCTTATGGGGTCTCAGCGGTCAAGAGACCCAGTACTTC.

The rearrangement uses TRBV5-1 and TRBJ2-5, with D possibly TRBD2 on 5 matching bases. V lost 0 bases and J lost 5, with 14 bases in between. Germline-derived CDR1 and CDR2 are SGHRS and YFSETQ. The CDR3 is 15 residues long. CDR3 sequence (DNA): TGCGCCAGCAGCTTGGTTTCCAGCGGCCGGGAGACCCAGTACTTC. It encodes CASSLVSSGRETQYF.

The V gene is TRBV11-3, the J gene TRBJ2-1, with a tentative D call TRBD2 (5 bases). The CDR3 has 16 amino acids. The germline gives CDR1 SGHNT, CDR2 YENEEA. V was cut by 6 bases and J by 5 bases, with 20 bases left in between. CDR3 protein: CASSTGLAGINNEQFF. CDR3 sequence (DNA): TGTGCCAGCAGTACTGGGCTAGCAGGCATTAACAATGAGCAGTTCTTC. Full variable domain (rest looked up from reference TRBV11-3 and TRBJ2-1): EAGVVQSPRYKIIEKKQPVAFWCNPISGHNTLYWYLQNLGQGPELLIRYENEEAVDDSQLPKDRFSAERLKGVDSTLKIQPAELGDSAVYLCASSTGLAGINNEQFFGPGTRLTVL.

The V call is TRBV30, the J call TRBJ2-3; perhaps TRBD2 as D (5 bases). Looked up from germline, CDR1 is GTSNPN and CDR2 is SVGIG (reference sequence). Trimming shortened V by 2 bases and J by 2 bases, and 14 bases separated the two germline ends. The CDR3 spans 15 residues. The CDR3 DNA reads as TGTGCCTGGAGTCCCGGGATGGCGTCCACAGATACGCAGTATTTT. Its protein product is CAWSPGMASTDTQYF.

With respect to this clone: This sample includes further DNA sequences coding for the same CDR3. V is TRBV29-1 and J is TRBJ2-3; 8 positions match TRBD1. The CDR3 sequence is 14 residues long. V gave up 5 bases and J gave up 1 base; unmatched junction bases: 5. The germline gives CDR1 SQVTM, CDR2 ANQGSEA. CDR3 DNA sequence: TGCAGCGTTTACGACAGGGGCCGCACAGATACGCAGTATTTT. Translation: CSVYDRGRTDTQYF.

The chain links TRBV18 to TRBJ2-7; TRBD2 aligns across 8 bases. J gave up 3 bases and V 0 bases, and 10 bases lay outside the gene matches. The germline V gene encodes CDR1 KGHSH and CDR2 LQKENI. This CDR3 has 17 amino acids. CDR3 nucleotide sequence: TGTGCCAGCTCACCACCGCTCGGGGGGGATGGATACTACGAGCAGTACTTC. Its translation: CASSPPLGGDGYYEQYF.

The chain recombines TRBV5-4 with TRBJ2-5; 9 positions match TRBD1. CDR3 length: 15 residues. Germline V lookup: CDR1 SGHNT, CDR2 YYREEE (reference sequence). The trim removed 0 bases at V and 1 base at J, leaving 1 base unmatched. The CDR3 here is CASSLGGQGQETQYF. The DNA of the CDR3 is TGTGCCAGCAGCTTGGGGGGACAGGGCCAAGAGACCCAGTACTTC. Combining the CDR3 with reference TRBV5-4 and TRBJ2-5 gives the whole variable domain ETGVTQSPTHLIKTRGQQVTLRCSSQSGHNTVSWYQQALGQGPQFIFQYYREEENGRGNFPPRFSGLQFPNYSSELNVNALELDDSALYLCASSLGGQGQETQYFGPGTRLLVL.

The chain joins TRBV6-1 to TRBJ1-3, with D possibly matching TRBD1 (6 bases). The CDR3 length is 14 residues. Germline V gene data show CDR1 as MNHNS and CDR2 as SASEGT. V lost 6 bases, J lost 1 base, and 10 bases lay in between. The CDR3 sequence is CASRSTGSGNTIYF. The CDR3 DNA sequence: TGTGCCAGCAGATCTACAGGGTCTGGAAACACCATATATTTT.

This chain joins TRBV2 and TRBJ2-7; TRBD1 aligns across 7 bases. J lost 0 bases, V lost 2 bases, and 7 bases had no gene match. The CDR3 runs 16 residues. Germline CDR1 is SNHLY and CDR2 is FYNNEI. Here the CDR3 DNA reads TGTGCCAGCAGTGAAAGTGGGTGGGACAGCTCCTACGAGCAGTACTTC. It translates to CASSESGWDSSYEQYF.

The rearrangement links TRBV16 to TRBJ2-1, with D perhaps TRBD1 (5 bases). Germline V gene lookup returns CDR1 KGHSY and CDR2 FQNENV. The ends were cut back, 2 bases at V and 4 bases at J, with 15 bases in the middle. This CDR3 has 16 residues. The CDR3 loop is CASSQREAGIYNEQFF. CDR3 bases: TGTGCCAGCAGCCAACGAGAGGCAGGGATTTACAATGAGCAGTTCTTC.

This clone was detected only once. The CDR3 spells CASSVDSGFYEQYF. As DNA, the CDR3 is TGTGCCAGCAGCGTAGATTCAGGGTTCTACGAGCAGTACTTC. The gene calls are TRBV5-5 and TRBJ2-7; possibly TRBD1 for D (5 bases). CDR3 length: 14 amino acids. Germline loops: CDR1 SGHKS, CDR2 YYEKEE (reference sequence). The V end lost 4 bases, the J end lost 3 bases, and 14 bases lay between the germline ends.

The V and J genes are TRBV4-2 and TRBJ2-7; 7 nucleotides line up with TRBD1. V was pared by 4 bases and J by 1 base, with 7 bases of the junction left unmatched. Germline loops: CDR1 LGHNA, CDR2 YNFKEQ. This CDR3 spans 15 amino acids. The CDR3 sequence: CASSPRDRASYEQYF. In nucleotides, the CDR3 is TGTGCCAGCAGCCCCCGCGACAGGGCGTCCTACGAGCAGTACTTC.